Following are 15 T cell receptor beta chains from one sample sequenced in a study of shared clonotypes between healthy human individuals. Sequencing was performed with immunoSEQ multiplex PCR; in TCRdb, only in-frame clones are kept and a portion is missing. The sample shows about 1 million clones, around 76% of them seen only once. The specimen sequenced was memory CD4+ T cells sorted from blood. Subset reported: CD45RA-negative fraction. The receptors here all came from a man aged 18 to 29 in good health.

This clone occurred a few times. The chain carries TRBV5-6 and TRBJ1-2; TRBD1 is a possible D gene (5 bases). V was cut by 0 bases and J by 4 bases, with 10 bases left in between. This CDR3 spans 14 amino acids. Germline V gene lookup returns CDR1 SGHDT and CDR2 YYEEEE. CDR3 bases: TGTGCCAGCAGCTTGGACCGCGGGGGCTATGGCTACACCTTC. It translates to CASSLDRGGYGYTF.

The genes are TRBV6-5 and TRBJ2-7; 14 bases fit TRBD2. CDR1 is MNHEY and CDR2 is SVGAGI in the germline V gene. J lost 2 bases, V lost 5 bases, and 2 bases had no gene match. CDR3 size: 15 residues. This CDR3 is CASSPGLAGAYEQYF. Written as DNA, the CDR3 is TGTGCCAGCAGTCCGGGACTAGCGGGGGCCTACGAGCAGTACTTC.

The V gene is TRBV6-5, the J gene TRBJ1-1; no clear D. Trimming left V 2 bases short and J 5 bases short, with 9 bases between. CDR1 MNHEY and CDR2 SVGAGI come from the germline V gene. The CDR3 totals 13 residues. CDR3 DNA sequence: TGTGCCAGCAGTTACGACGGGTTGACTGAAGCTTTCTTT. Protein sequence: CASSYDGLTEAFF.

The chain joins TRBV9 to TRBJ2-1; TRBD1 is a possible D gene (6 bases). The CDR3 is 15 residues long. Germline-derived CDR1 and CDR2 are SGDLS and YYNGEE. V was shortened by 3 bases and J by 0 bases, with 10 bases between the two germline ends. The CDR3 bases are TGTGCCAGCAGCGCACAGGGAAGCTCCTACAATGAGCAGTTCTTC. This gives the protein CASSAQGSSYNEQFF.

The chain combines TRBV28 with TRBJ1-4; 9 bases fit TRBD1. Germline CDR1 is MDHEN and CDR2 is SYDVKM. Trimming at V came to 8 bases and at J to 7 bases, leaving 11 bases not matched to a gene. The CDR3 loop spans 15 amino acids. As DNA, the CDR3 is TGTGCCAGCTCCGGGACAGGGCGTCCTCTTGAAAAACTGTTTTTT. The encoded protein is CASSGTGRPLEKLFF.

This clone came up once. The V and J genes are TRBV7-3 and TRBJ2-3; D remains unclear. V lost 5 bases to trimming and J lost 0 bases, with 12 bases between them. CDR1 and CDR2 from the germline V gene are SGHTA and FQGTGA. The CDR3 loop spans 15 amino acids. DNA of the CDR3: TGTGCCAGCAGCCGTAACGGACGGAGCACAGATACGCAGTATTTT. This sequence encodes CASSRNGRSTDTQYF.

The gene calls are TRBV6-6 and TRBJ2-7; D might be TRBD2 (6 bases). CDR3 length: 14 amino acids. Between the trimmed V and J ends, which lost 4 bases and 2 bases, there was a span of 12 bases. The germline V gene has CDR1 MNHNY and CDR2 SVGAGI (reference sequence). CDR3 region: CASSLVGGTYEQYF. Written as DNA, the CDR3 is TGTGCCAGCAGTTTGGTCGGAGGGACCTACGAGCAGTACTTC.

This clone came up a few times. V is TRBV11-3 and J is TRBJ2-7, with 7 bases aligning to TRBD1. Germline V lookup: CDR1 SGHNT, CDR2 YENEEA. The CDR3 spans 13 residues. V was clipped by 5 bases and J by 1 base; unmatched bases: 2. The CDR3 coding sequence is TGTGCCAGCAGCACGACAGGGTCCTACGAGCAGTACTTC. It codes for CASSTTGSYEQYF.

The chain is built from TRBV11-2 and TRBJ1-4; no reliable D call. The CDR3 spans 16 residues. Germline CDR1 and CDR2: SGHAT and FQNNGV. Trimming removed 1 base from V and 5 bases from J, with 14 bases in between. The DNA of the CDR3 is TGTGCCAGCAGCTTAGGAGAGCGAGCAAAGAATGAAAAACTGTTTTTT. Translated, it gives CASSLGERAKNEKLFF.

This chain joins TRBV11-2 and TRBJ1-2; TRBD1 aligns across 8 bases. This CDR3 has 15 residues. The ends lost 5 bases at V and 4 bases at J; junction bases unmatched: 9. Germline assignment: CDR1 SGHAT and CDR2 FQNNGV. CDR3 protein: CASSRPGGPSYGYTF. Written as DNA, the CDR3 is TGTGCCAGCAGCCGACCAGGGGGCCCGTCCTATGGCTACACCTTC. Full variable domain (remainder filled in from reference TRBV11-2 and TRBJ1-2): EAGVAQSPRYKIIEKRQSVAFWCNPISGHATLYWYQQILGQGPKLLIQFQNNGVVDDSQLPKDRFSAERLKGVDSTLKIQPAKLEDSAVYLCASSRPGGPSYGYTFGSGTRLTVV.

The CDR3 sequence is CATRGDTDTQYF. The CDR3 DNA reads TGTGCCACCCGAGGGGACACAGATACGCAGTATTTT. This chain uses TRBV30 with TRBJ2-3; tentatively, D is TRBD1 or TRBD2 (5 bases each). Germline V lookup: CDR1 GTSNPN, CDR2 SVGIG (reference sequence). This CDR3 contains 12 residues. V gave up 8 bases and J gave up 2 bases, with 11 bases separating them.

The genes are TRBV5-6 and TRBJ2-3, with D unclear. Germline CDR1 reads SGHDT; CDR2 reads YYEEEE. This CDR3 region has 13 residues. Trimming shortened V by 6 bases and J by 2 bases, and 10 bases separated the two germline ends. The DNA for the CDR3 is TGTGCCAGCACCCGGTTCACCACAGATACGCAGTATTTT. This gives the protein CASTRFTTDTQYF.

In its sample, this clone was seen a few times. The genes are TRBV28 and TRBJ1-4; no clear D gene. This CDR3 is 13 amino acids long. Looked up from germline, CDR1 is MDHEN and CDR2 is SYDVKM. The V gene lost 6 bases and the J gene lost 4 bases, with 9 bases spanning the gap. The DNA of the CDR3 is TGTGCCAGCAGCCGTCCCTTTAATGAAAAACTGTTTTTT. This translates into CASSRPFNEKLFF.

The chain is built from TRBV19 and TRBJ1-6, with TRBD1 matching over 7 bases. The junction had 5 bases not matched to a gene; V was cut back by 5 bases and J by 10 bases. CDR1 is LNHDA and CDR2 is SQIVND in the germline V gene (reference sequence). This CDR3 spans 13 amino acids. CDR3 amino acids: CASSENRGSPLHF. The CDR3, as DNA: TGTGCCAGTAGTGAAAACAGGGGCTCACCCCTCCACTTT.

As concerns this clone: Within the sample, other DNA sequences also encode this same CDR3. V and J are TRBV27 and TRBJ1-6; possibly TRBD1 for D (5 bases). The CDR3 contains 15 residues. V lost 5 bases, J lost 2 bases, and 10 bases lay in between. From germline, CDR1 is MNHEY and CDR2 SMNVEV (reference sequence). CDR3 residues: CASSLGTAYNSPLHF. The CDR3 DNA reads as TGTGCCAGCAGTCTAGGGACTGCCTATAATTCACCCCTCCACTTT.